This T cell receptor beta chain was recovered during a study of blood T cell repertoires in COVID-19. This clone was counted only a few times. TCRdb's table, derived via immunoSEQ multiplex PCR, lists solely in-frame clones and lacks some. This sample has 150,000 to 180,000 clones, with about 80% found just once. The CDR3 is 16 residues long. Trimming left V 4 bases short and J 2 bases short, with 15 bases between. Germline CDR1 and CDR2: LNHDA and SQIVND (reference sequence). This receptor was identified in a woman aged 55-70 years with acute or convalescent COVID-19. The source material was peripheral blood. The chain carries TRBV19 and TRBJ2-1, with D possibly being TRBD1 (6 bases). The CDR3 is CASSTLSEGAYNEQFF. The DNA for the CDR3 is TGTGCCAGTAGTACCCTTAGCGAGGGGGCCTACAATGAGCAGTTCTTC.